The text below deals with one TCR beta chain. Its antigen is not identified. V was clipped by 0 bases and J by 0 bases, with 13 bases between them. The CDR3 runs to 17 residues. Germline V gene data show CDR1 as SGHNT and CDR2 as YYREEE (reference sequence). The sample originates from a study of T cells after yellow fever vaccination. Overall study findings and caveats: Clonotypes shared by both compartments, CD4 and CD8, made up a small share. Subsequent booster samples again held most clones from primary vaccination (96% CD4, over 80% CD8).

Synthesis of TCR cDNA relied on 5'RACE template switching, which attached a universal primer site and UMIs. TCRdb called the 5' RACE reads again in MiXCR, with one record for every CDR3 protein. The sample includes over 110,000 distinct CDR3 sequences, 7.7% of them seen just once. The receptor comes from a man aged 30 to 39 who received the YFV17D yellow fever vaccine. The chain uses TRBV5-4 and TRBJ2-1, with D possibly TRBD2 on 6 matching bases. This specimen was CD4+ T cells sorted from PBMCs, taken 5 days after the yellow fever booster vaccination. CDR3 in DNA: TGTGCCAGCAGCTTGGATCGAACGACTAGCTCCTACAATGAGCAGTTCTTC. Protein: CASSLDRTTSSYNEQFF.